Listed below are T cell receptor beta chains from one sample, sequenced in a study of identical twins. TCRdb reprocessed the 5' RACE reads with MiXCR, giving one entry per CDR3 protein. The profile covers 700,000 or so distinct CDR3 sequences, with around 20% appearing a single time and around 4.4% taken by the ten largest. The sample was also reused in another study, on T cells expressing NK-cell markers.

Sequenced input: PBMCs. Receptor source: a woman aged 18-35 years in good health. Each CDR3 is given with its conserved first and last residue. The D gene is left open where the match is weak. Only part of the rows carry a size: once, few, many, or a class if the clone is expanded.

TRBJ1-2 19 TRBD1 TRBV15 few TGTGCCACCAGCAGAGATGGGATGACAGGGGTAACCGTTGGGTATGGCTACACCTTC CATSRDGMTGVTVGYGYTF
TRBJ1-2 14 NA TRBV29-1 many TGCAGCGTTGAAACCCAGGGGCCATCCTATGGCTACACCTTC CSVETQGPSYGYTF
TRBJ2-5 13 NA TRBV5-1 many TGCGCCAGCAGCTTGACAAGCTCGGAGACCCAGTACTTC CASSLTSSETQYF
TRBJ2-3 14 NA TRBV5-1 once TGCGCCAGCAGCTTGACAGGGCGGTTAGATACGCAGTATTTT CASSLTGRLDTQYF
TRBJ2-3 20 TRBD2 TRBV6-2/TRBV6-3 few TGTGCCAGCAGTTACCCCTCCTCGAGCGGGAGAACCACGTGGACAGATACGCAGTATTTT CASSYPSSSGRTTWTDTQYF
TRBJ2-3 12 NA TRBV29-1 few TGCAGCGTTTACCCGGGCACAGATACGCAGTATTTT CSVYPGTDTQYF
TRBJ2-7 14 NA TRBV18 NA TGTGCCAGCTCACCAAACCGGGGAAGTTACGAGCAGTACTTC CASSPNRGSYEQYF
TRBJ2-7 15 NA TRBV29-1 many TGCAGCGTTGTTCTTCTATCAGGGCTGAGCTACGAGCAGTACTTC CSVVLLSGLSYEQYF
TRBJ2-1 14 NA TRBV9 many TGTGCCAGCAGCGTAGTTCTGGCCGACAATGAGCAGTTCTTC CASSVVLADNEQFF
TRBJ2-7 13 NA TRBV12-3/TRBV12-4 many TGTGCCAGCAGTTCCAGGGTTTTGGGCGAGCAGTACTTC CASSSRVLGEQYF
TRBJ2-6 17 TRBD2 TRBV10-3 few TGTGCCATCATGGAGACTAGCGGGAGGACCGGGGCCAACGTCCTGACTTTC CAIMETSGRTGANVLTF
TRBJ1-1 12 NA TRBV10-3 NA TGTGCCATCAGTGAGTCGCTCAATGAAGCTTTCTTT CAISESLNEAFF
TRBJ2-4 16 NA TRBV12-3/TRBV12-4 few TGTGCCAGCAGTCCCCCCGTGGGGATAGCCAAAAACATTCAGTACTTC CASSPPVGIAKNIQYF
TRBJ2-1 13 NA TRBV6-1 few TGTGCCAGCAGTAGGACTGCTGGCCATGAGCAGTTCTTC CASSRTAGHEQFF
TRBJ1-1 13 NA TRBV25-1 NA TGTGCCAGCAGTGAATTTTGGACGGGAGGGGCTTTCTTT CASSEFWTGGAFF
TRBJ1-2 14 NA TRBV7-3 NA TGTGCCAGCAGCCCAGGGCTCCAGGGCTATGGCTACACCTTC CASSPGLQGYGYTF
TRBJ2-7 13 NA TRBV10-3 NA TGTGCCACCATAGGCGGGAACGGCTACGAGCAGTACTTC CATIGGNGYEQYF
TRBJ1-6 14 NA TRBV7-9 few TGTGCCAGCAGCTTCGAACAGGGAGGATCACCCCTCCACTTT CASSFEQGGSPLHF
TRBJ2-3 19 TRBD2 TRBV12-3/TRBV12-4 NA TGTGCCTGCAGTCCCTTCAGGACTAGCGGGGGGCCTAAGTGGAATACGCAGTATTTT CACSPFRTSGGPKWNTQYF
TRBJ2-3 15 NA TRBV29-1 NA TGCAGCGTTACTCCGCTGACAGAAGGAAGAGATACGCAGTATTTT CSVTPLTEGRDTQYF
TRBJ2-1 18 TRBD2 TRBV11-2 many TGTGCCAGCAGCTTTAAGGGGGCTGGGACTAGCGGGGGAAATGAGCAGTTCTTC CASSFKGAGTSGGNEQFF
TRBJ2-7 11 NA TRBV12-3/TRBV12-4 many TGTGCCAGCAGTCTTATATACGAGCAGTACTTC CASSLIYEQYF
TRBJ2-7 17 TRBD1 TRBV15 few TGTGCCACCAGCTCCCGATCCCGGGCGACAGGGTACTACGAGCAGTACTTC CATSSRSRATGYYEQYF
TRBJ2-1 17 TRBD2 TRBV20-1 few TGCAGTGCTAGAGATCTTAGCAGCGGGAGGGCCTACAATGAGCAGTTCTTC CSARDLSSGRAYNEQFF
TRBJ2-5 19 TRBD2 TRBV11-1 few TGTGCCAGCAGCCTTCGAGAGAGAGCGGGGGGTCTGTCGCGAGAGACCCAGTACTTC CASSLRERAGGLSRETQYF
TRBJ2-7 14 TRBD2 TRBV6-1 NA TGTGCCAGCAGTGAAGTAGCGGGCACCTACGAGCAGTACTTC CASSEVAGTYEQYF
TRBJ2-5 16 TRBD2 TRBV20-1 NA TGCAGTGCTAGAGCGTCTAGCGGGGTTATTCAAGAGACCCAGTACTTC CSARASSGVIQETQYF
TRBJ2-1 15 NA TRBV7-9 few TGTGCCAGCAGCTTTCTCGCGGAAGGAGTGAATGAGCAGTTCTTC CASSFLAEGVNEQFF
TRBJ2-1 15 NA TRBV14 NA TGTGCCAGCAGCCAAGGGGGCAGATCCTACAATGAGCAGTTCTTC CASSQGGRSYNEQFF
TRBJ2-7 13 NA TRBV6-1 few TGTGCCAGCGGGATAACACCGACCTACGAGCAGTACTTC CASGITPTYEQYF
TRBJ2-7 12 TRBD2 TRBV29-1 NA TGCAGCGTTGAGGGAGCGGGAGTCGAGCAGTACTTC CSVEGAGVEQYF
TRBJ2-5 20 TRBD2 TRBV6-1 NA TGTGCCAGCAGTCAAACCGGGACTAGCGGGGGGCCGGGGGGAAAAGAGACCCAGTACTTC CASSQTGTSGGPGGKETQYF
TRBJ2-1 14 NA TRBV5-1 few TGCGCCAGCAGCTTAGGGTTCAGGGTAGATGAGCAGTTCTTC CASSLGFRVDEQFF